The 16 T cell receptor beta chains presented below share a single source sample, sequenced in a study of T cell responses to AZD1222 COVID-19 vaccine. Assay used: immunoSEQ multiplex PCR; TCRdb lists only in-frame clones, some missing. The sample records 150,000 or so clones, roughly nine tenths being singletons. Sequencing was performed on peripheral blood, taken on day 0 of MenACWY control vaccination. The source is an adult in good health.

The rearrangement uses TRBV3-1 (or the pseudogene TRBV3-2) and TRBJ2-1; maybe TRBD2 (6 bases). The V gene's germline CDR1 is LGHDT and CDR2 YNNKEL (reference sequence). The CDR3 runs 16 residues. V was trimmed by 4 bases and J by 0 bases, leaving 13 bases between them. The CDR3 protein is CASSRDSWGSYNEQFF. CDR3 coding DNA: TGTGCCAGCAGCCGGGACTCCTGGGGCTCCTACAATGAGCAGTTCTTC.

This clone showed up just a few times. This chain links TRBV9 with TRBJ1-1, with D unresolved. CDR3 length equals 16 residues. V was cut by 3 bases and J by 1 base, with 16 bases left in between. CDR1 and CDR2 (germline): SGDLS, YYNGEE. The CDR3 DNA reads TGTGCCAGCAGCGAGGCCCTGGGCACCGAGAACACTGAAGCTTTCTTT. This codes for CASSEALGTENTEAFF.

The chain combines TRBV5-1 with TRBJ2-3; D is possibly TRBD1 (5 bases). Trimming stripped 0 bases from V and 0 bases from J, with 5 bases between. Germline lookup yields CDR1 SGHRS and CDR2 YFSETQ. The CDR3 runs 14 residues. CDR3 coding DNA: TGCGCCAGCAGCTTGGACAGGAGCACAGATACGCAGTATTTT. Its translation is CASSLDRSTDTQYF.

The chain joins TRBV20-1 to TRBJ2-7, with TRBD2 identical over 12 bases. Germline V gene lookup returns CDR1 DFQATT and CDR2 SNEGSKA (reference sequence). J gave up 0 bases and V 3 bases, and 3 bases lay outside the gene matches. This CDR3 is 15 amino acids long. The chain's CDR3 is CSASVLAGGSYEQYV. Written as DNA, the CDR3 is TGCAGTGCTAGTGTACTAGCGGGGGGCTCCTACGAGCAGTACGTC.

This clone was seen just once. The gene calls are TRBV28 and TRBJ2-2, with D maybe TRBD1 (6 bases). This CDR3 region has 15 residues. V was shortened by 4 bases and J by 5 bases, with 14 bases between the two germline ends. The germline V gene encodes CDR1 MDHEN and CDR2 SYDVKM. CDR3 DNA sequence: TGTGCCAGCAGTTCCCCAGGGGCGCGGACCGGGGAGCTGTTTTTT. It is translated as CASSSPGARTGELFF.

This chain joins TRBV11-3 and TRBJ1-1, with a possible D match to TRBD1 (5 bases). This CDR3 region has 13 residues. The V gene's germline CDR1 is SGHNT and CDR2 YENEEA. V dropped 0 bases and J dropped 11 bases, with 13 bases sitting between them. The CDR3 DNA is TGTGCCAGCAGCTTAGATCTTGGGGGTTCGGCTTTCTTT. Protein product: CASSLDLGGSAFF.

V gene TRBV7-2 combines with J gene TRBJ2-7; no firm D call. Germline V gene data show CDR1 as SGHTA and CDR2 as FQGNSA. CDR3 length: 13 amino acids. V was pared by 4 bases and J by 7 bases, with 14 bases between. In DNA, the CDR3 is TGTGCCAGCAGCTCTTCTATAGGGCGGGAGCAGTACTTC. This translates into CASSSSIGREQYF.

CDR3 sequence reads: CASSSYRESYTF. The CDR3 region has the DNA TGTGCCAGCAGTTCCTACAGGGAGAGCTACACCTTC. V gene TRBV12-3 or TRBV12-4 combines with J gene TRBJ1-2, with a weak D call TRBD1 (6 bases). V was shortened by 4 bases and J by 9 bases, with 12 bases between the two germline ends. This CDR3 is 12 amino acids long.

The chain uses TRBV3-1 (or the pseudogene TRBV3-2) and TRBJ2-7; possible D gene TRBD2, 5 bases. V lost 1 base and J 1 base, leaving 8 bases between the germline ends. CDR1 and CDR2 from the germline V gene are LGHDT and YNNKEL (reference sequence). The CDR3 is made up of 14 amino acids. CDR3 in DNA: TGTGCCAGCAGCCAAGGCGGCGGGTCCTACGAGCAGTACTTC. Translated, it gives CASSQGGGSYEQYF.

CDR3 residues: CASSPDIGFSYEQYF. The CDR3 DNA is TGTGCCAGCAGCCCAGACATCGGGTTCTCCTACGAGCAGTACTTC. The V and J genes are TRBV14 and TRBJ2-7; no reliable D call. Trimming removed 4 bases at V and 0 bases at J, with 13 bases between. The germline V gene has CDR1 SGHDN and CDR2 FVKESK. CDR3 length: 15 amino acids. The full variable domain, rest sourced from reference TRBV14 and TRBJ2-7, is EAGVTQFPSHSVIEKGQTVTLRCDPISGHDNLYWYRRVMGKEIKFLLHFVKESKQDESGMPNNRFLAERTGGTYSTLKVQPAELEDSGVYFCASSPDIGFSYEQYFGPGTRLTVT.

The rearrangement joins TRBV2 to TRBJ1-2, with 7 positions matching TRBD1. Germline V CDR1 and CDR2: SNHLY, FYNNEI. Trimming removed 4 bases from V and 3 bases from J; junction bases left unmatched: 17. There are 18 residues in the CDR3. In DNA, the CDR3 is TGTGCCAGCAGTGCCCAGCGACAGGGTAAAGTGGTATACTATGGCTACACCTTC. Amino acids: CASSAQRQGKVVYYGYTF.

The rearrangement joins TRBV11-2 to TRBJ2-2, with D possibly TRBD1 on 5 matching bases. Trimming took 0 bases from V and 3 from J, leaving 8 bases between them. This CDR3 spans 15 amino acids. The germline V gene has CDR1 SGHAT and CDR2 FQNNGV. CDR3 sequence (DNA): TGTGCCAGCAGCTTAGATCCAGGGTACACCGGGGAGCTGTTTTTT. Protein product: CASSLDPGYTGELFF.

This clone was detected a few times. The chain employs TRBV11-3 and TRBJ2-1, with no clear D. With 0 bases removed from V and 1 base from J, the gap between germline ends came to 7 bases. CDR3 length equals 15 residues. CDR1 is SGHNT and CDR2 is YENEEA in the germline V gene. CDR3 region: CASSLDSLSYNEQFF. In DNA form, the CDR3 reads TGTGCCAGCAGCTTAGACTCCCTTTCCTACAATGAGCAGTTCTTC.

V and J are TRBV28 and TRBJ1-6; weak D call: TRBD1 (5 bases). Germline loops: CDR1 MDHEN, CDR2 SYDVKM. This CDR3 spans 14 amino acids. The V end was cut by 2 bases, the J end by 7 bases, with 9 bases between. CDR3 bases: TGTGCCAGCAGTTTAATACAGGCCAATTCACCCCTCCACTTT. Protein: CASSLIQANSPLHF. The complete variable domain, with remaining parts taken from reference TRBV28 and TRBJ1-6, reads DVKVTQSSRYLVKRTGEKVFLECVQDMDHENMFWYRQDPGLGLRLIYFSYDVKMKEKGDIPEGYSVSREKKERFSLILESASTNQTSMYLCASSLIQANSPLHFGNGTRLTVT.

This clone turned up a few times. This chain connects TRBV5-4 to TRBJ2-3; maybe TRBD1 (6 bases). The CDR3 consists of 16 residues. The ends were cut back, 4 bases at V and 5 bases at J, with 20 bases in the middle. Germline CDR1 reads SGHNT; CDR2 reads YYREEE (reference sequence). In DNA form, the CDR3 reads TGTGCCAGCAGCCTCGAAGGGGGAGCTGCTCGAGATACGCAGTATTTT. Its translation is CASSLEGGAARDTQYF.

V and J are TRBV21-1 and TRBJ2-5. TRBV21-1 is a pseudogene locus. The CDR3 runs to 17 residues. CDR3 in amino acids: CASSKALYIVQQETQYF. The CDR3 DNA is TGTGCCAGCAGCAAAGCGCTTTATATAGTGCAGCAAGAGACCCAGTACTTC.